This record covers a single TCR beta chain. No antigen is known for it. Base qualities are not recorded, but no much larger clone differs from it by a single base. This entry comes from a study of cytomegalovirus exposure and HLA in healthy donors (dated by TCRdb to about 2017). With respect to the entire study: According to an earlier analysis of 550 to 750 of the donors, roughly 180 million T cells yielded approximately 120 million unique TCR beta sequences and about 300 Gb of sequence data. To decide whether each TCR beta V gene segment behaved as functional or pseudogenic, an earlier analysis of some 570 of the donors relied on high-throughput TCR beta sequencing. Across approximately 420 genotyped donors of the cohort, an average of about 250,000 unique TCR beta nucleotide sequences per donor were sequenced, and 15% to 20% of those sequences were non-productive. Roughly 5 DR-DQ haplotypes were handled as single units for association and clustering, since linkage in the cohort was strong. Genome-wide SNP genotypes for about 65% of the 666 donors were used in a later genetic analysis, which treated that subset as a discovery cohort. The T cell repertoires of under 750 subjects were profiled by immunosequencing and related to cytomegalovirus serostatus. To study patterns of TCR occurrence, a later analysis re-analyzed previously published TCR beta repertoires from 666 donors and added high-resolution HLA genotyping. An early release that covered about 600 HLA-typed donors contained about 300 gigabases of sequencing data and tens of millions of unique TCR sequences. Donor age, sex, ethnicity and CMV serostatus were compiled together with the repertoire data. Typing coverage varied by locus: about 620-640 donors for A, B, C, DRB1 and DQB1; under 550 for DQA1; some 610 for DPA1; approximately 490 for DPB1. The aim of the study was to test whether cataloging public T cell receptors could identify signatures of past pathogen exposure. To predict cytomegalovirus infection status, the study combined high-throughput TCR immunosequencing, statistical association of individual TCRs with disease status, and machine learning. Every discovery cohort repertoire had been produced on one sequencing platform. HLA typing covered class I and class II loci at four-digit resolution. The later analysis used no new phenotypic data to find candidate immune exposures, relying instead on TCR beta sequences and their occurrence across donors. Among the roughly 400 genotyped donors, under 90% belonged to the genetic ancestry cluster associated with self-reported Caucasian donors. Along with the approximately 700-subject first cohort, a separate validation cohort of roughly 110 different subjects was used. Overall study results and their limits: In an earlier analysis of around 600 of the donors, most TCR beta V segments were observed in productive rearrangements about 87% or about 30% of the time, broadly matching IMGT annotations. The study gave a list of under 200 TCR beta chains associated with cytomegalovirus. In a later genetic analysis, fewer N-insertions in productive TCRs were reported among donors in an Asian-associated ancestry cluster than the roughly 700-donor mean. Linkage disequilibrium might explain the correlated functional status among segregating V segments, but an unknown experimental factor could not be ruled out. According to a later analysis, parvovirus B19, influenza, CMV and Epstein-Barr virus appeared linked to several top co-occurrence clusters. In a later analysis, about 16,000 TCR beta sequences were associated with specific HLA alleles at a false discovery rate of 0.05. The only immune exposure information available for the cohort was CMV serostatus. In a later analysis, HLA-associated TCR beta chains showed more clonal expansion and lower generation probabilities than non-associated chains that were equally common. It was suggested by the authors that the approach could potentially be generalized to other disease states and immunological phenotypes. V-gene and J-gene trimming of TCR beta chains was associated with a missense DCLRE1C variant in a later genetic analysis, and the association was replicated in an independent cohort. A later analysis found that TCR association rates varied across HLA loci, with DRB1 alleles showing the most associated TCRs and HLA-C alleles the fewest. A cluster of highly shared sequence variants was judged likely to be a technical artifact of the sequencing pipeline. A further reported finding was that TCR beta sequences accurately predicted the HLA-A and HLA-B alleles for most subjects in the first cohort. Because counts were too low, some 17 rarely observed V segments, including chromosome 9 orphons, were left out of the earlier analysis of approximately 500 of the donors. Most TCR sequences were seen in very few donors, while some public TCRs were found in many individuals. In a later analysis, most CMV-associated TCR beta chains were found to appear HLA-restricted, with HLA associations seemingly driven largely by CMV exposure. Assigning TCR associations to individual alleles was difficult when HLA alleles, especially DR and DQ, strongly co-occurred. Presence/absence analyses assumed roughly uniform sequencing depth across donors, an assumption that may not hold. Only TCR beta chains were sequenced in this cohort, and the absence of alpha or paired-chain data limited detectable features. HLA typing was unavailable for some donors at each locus, so association tests used only the typed subset. In both the original and validation cohorts, the classifier was reported to diagnose cytomegalovirus status with high specificity and sensitivity. Because the 87-base-pair reads could not distinguish some IMGT-functional V segments, including TRBV6-2 and TRBV6-3, those segments were excluded. Three of the identified cytomegalovirus-associated TCR beta chains were confirmed in vitro to be specific for cytomegalovirus antigens.

Library method: the immunoSEQ multiplex PCR assay. For the multiplex PCR, a mixture combining 60 forward primers for TCR Vbeta segments and 13 reverse primers for TCR Jbeta segments was used. Amplification of the CDR3 region of rearranged TCR beta genes was performed with a multiplex PCR assay on genomic DNA. Amplified TCR beta libraries were sequenced as 87-base-pair reads on the Illumina HiSeq System. The authors' pipeline ran thus. In a later analysis, tens of millions of unique TCR beta chains were counted across the 690 or so repertoires, and roughly 11 million of these chains were shared by at least two donors. A nearest-neighbor algorithm error-corrected the raw reads and collapsed the reads into unique sequences, merging closely related sequences to remove PCR and sequencing errors. Alignment of CDR3 sequences to IMGT reference sequences was used to assign V, D and J gene segments. For a sequence to be retained, at least a six-nucleotide match to both a V gene segment and a J gene segment was required. Rearrangements were classified as productive when the CDR3 lacked stop codons and remained in frame with V and J, and all other rearrangements were classified as non-productive. CDR3 was defined according to IMGT convention as the region running from the second conserved V-encoded cysteine to the conserved J-encoded phenylalanine. The earlier analysis of about 610 of the donors excluded any sequence lacking an unambiguous match to a single V gene segment. In an earlier analysis of roughly 600 of the donors, a V segment was called functional when productive rearrangements were above 56.7%, and segregating when the standard deviation between donors exceeded 5%. A statistical classification framework was built for diagnosing cytomegalovirus status from the catalog of TCR beta chain sequences. In a later analysis, TCR nucleotide sequences were compared against IMGT/GENE-DB human TR gene sequences so that V and J genes could be assigned. In a later analysis, CDR3 sequences and most-parsimonious VDJ recombination scenarios were assigned using the TCRdist pipeline. In a later analysis, each TCR beta chain was defined by its CDR3 amino acid sequence together with its V-gene family, and reads lacking a unique V-gene family were excluded. As a way to deal with suspected cross-contamination and a sequencing artifact, a later analysis dropped roughly 600 nucleotide sequences that were highly shared and had low generation probability. In a later analysis, a clonal expansion index was calculated for each public chain from normalized within-repertoire ranks of inferred template counts. In a later analysis, generation probabilities were computed using a VDJ recombination model fitted to out-of-frame rearrangements, and the results were checked against IGoR. In a later analysis, hypergeometric tests were used to score TCR-TCR, TCR-HLA and TCR-CMV co-occurrence, with a repertoire-size bias correction applied to TCR pairs. In a later analysis, false discovery rates were estimated by permuting HLA or CMV assignments 20 times. In a later analysis, co-occurring TCRs were grouped with DBSCAN, and TCRdist sequence similarity was added when clustering was performed within HLA-allele-positive subsets. Repertoires with fewer than 30,000 or more than 120,000 public chains, plus five repertoires with anomalous nucleotide sharing, were excluded from co-occurrence clustering. The table comes from immuneACCESS by way of TCRdb, which keeps in-frame sequences with V and J called. Part of the clones is missing from these tables; in studies checked, under half for an unresolved V gene and the rest for unknown reasons. The V and J calls and the clone size are those of that table, but D and trimming were determined from the DNA. Recorded for this sample are about 82,000 clones; roughly 88% of them occurred a single time. The leading ten clones occupy 15% to 20% of the sample.

The cohort consisted of hundreds of healthy bone marrow donors. Cohort members were all nominally healthy when sampled, although unrecorded immune exposures were likely present. The donor was CMV seropositive and belonged to the group of over 250 seropositive cohort members. A peripheral blood sample was collected from each donor, and TCR beta sequencing was performed on peripheral blood mononuclear cells. The Qiagen DNeasy Blood Extraction Kit was used to extract genomic DNA from the blood cell samples. Germline trimming: 5 bases from V, 10 bases from J; junction bases outside gene matches: 7. The germline V gene (reference sequence) gives CDR1 as LNHDA and CDR2 as SQIVND. The CDR3, from cysteine to phenylalanine, totals 12 residues. Solely the CDR3 DNA is kept, with 36 bases framed from the first base.

Sequenced material: PBMCs. The TCR comes from a man in his 70s in good health and CMV-seropositive. This chain is built from TRBV19 and TRBJ1-2; TRBD1 aligns with 7 central bases. The CDR3 protein sequence reads: CASSSGTVDYTF. The nucleotide sequence reads as follows: TGTGCCAGTAGTTCCGGGACAGTCGACTACACCTTC.